Sequencing of this T cell receptor (beta chain) was carried out in a study of shared clonotypes between healthy human individuals (dated by TCRdb to between 2020 and 2021). Regarding the research as a whole: A couple of women and a few men aged 18 to 49 years were included in the cohort. For each donor, three plates each were used for CD4 naive and CD4 memory, two plates were used for CD8 naive, and one plate was used for CD8 memory. To estimate repertoire size and how much clonotypes are shared between individuals, the study performed deep sequencing of blood TCR repertoires from roughly five healthy adults. To increase sequencing depth and limit assay-specific biases, TCR repertoire library preparation and sequencing were carried out by different laboratories using diverse techniques. Leukapheresis yielded between about 0.85 and 9 billion PBMCs per donor.

The donors were healthy, HIV-negative adults with no recently reported acute infections or vaccinations. Every donor was a Caucasian adult living in Nashville, Tennessee, USA. Magnetic negative selection was used to enrich CD4+ T cells, after which naive cells were positively selected on CD45RA and the negative fraction became the memory subset. After blood collection by leukapheresis, PBMCs were isolated using Ficoll-Histopaque density gradient centrifugation and then cryopreserved in the vapor phase of liquid nitrogen. Purity and quantity of every magnetically sorted T cell population were checked by analytical flow cytometry. Genomic DNA was isolated from each sorted fraction and quantified by UV absorbance on a Nanodrop 2000c. Looking up the germline V gene (reference sequence) yields CDR1 MNHNY and CDR2 SVGAGI. The CDR3 measures 14 amino acids from cysteine to phenylalanine. Just the 42-base CDR3 DNA is kept, in frame starting at base 1. Clipping removes 8 bases from V and 4 bases from J, with 8 as the unmatched junction base count.

General study outcomes and caveats: Higher generation probabilities were observed for clonotypes shared by all four sorted-subset donors than for non-shared clonotypes. Sampling was restricted to blood, and TCR repertoires in tissues likely differ from the TCR repertoires found in blood. The small number of donors limited the genetic and exposure-history diversity represented. Pairwise subsampling indicated that sequencing depth was expected to affect the degree of clonotype sharing among donors. When a handful of donors were compared, the shared fraction of clonotypes was about 5.4% for naive CD4, about 4% for naive CD8, more than 2% for memory CD4, and 0.35% to 0.5% for memory CD8. Rarefaction of sorted-subset datasets indicated incomplete sequencing despite the large sequencing depth. Naive subsets generally had larger estimated clonotype richness than memory subsets did.

Comments on this clone: The antigen it recognizes is unknown. Base-call qualities are not available, and no considerably larger clone is one nucleotide away.

Using the deep immunoSEQ assay, multiplex PCR amplified TCR CDR3 regions from genomic DNA. Genomic DNA extracted from each cell subset was distributed evenly over all wells of several immunoSEQ 96-well plates, and each plate served as one replicate. For sorted subsets, each replicate PCR was loaded with 200 ng genomic DNA, equivalent to 30,000 or so T cell genomes. Purified libraries were quantified with a Qubit 3.0 fluorometer, sized on a Bioanalyzer 2100, and re-quantified with the KAPA Library Quantification kit. A separate single-read 150-cycle Illumina NextSeq 550 flow cell was used to sequence each immunoSEQ 96-well plate. On the authors' methods: Because the immunoSEQ output included only junctional sequences and no quality scores, the filtering could not be the same as the filtering used for full-length reads. Sequences were annotated with PyIR, a Python wrapper for IgBLAST v1.9, and V/J genes and CDR3 were assigned using IMGT germline references. Any read was removed if the V/J assignment was weak (E-value above 1e-6), the CDR3 was missing, or the read contained stop codons, out-of-frame junctions, or ambiguous translated residues. V3J clonotypes were defined as sequences sharing an identical inferred V gene, J gene, and CDR3 amino acid sequence. Percentage overlap between repertoires was calculated by dividing the number of shared unique clonotypes by the size of the smaller repertoire. RTK rarefaction, the Chao1 estimator, and Recon v2.1 estimates of unobserved clonotypes were used to assess repertoire richness. Generation probabilities were computed with OLGA for all TCRbeta clonotypes obtained by the gDNA method from several donors. Entries here come from immuneACCESS through TCRdb and include only in-frame sequences with V and J called. Some clones fail to appear in such tables; in the studies checked, an unresolved V gene covers under half of the shortfall, and the cause of the remainder is unknown. The DNA was the basis for D and trimming; V, J and clone size are from that table. The sample table shows a few million clones, and 92% are seen once. The top ten clones comprise approximately 0.4% of the sample.

The clonotype originates from a man between 18 and 29 years old in good health. Some clones in this sample may be carry-over from other donors' samples. The chain uses TRBV6-6 and TRBJ1-2; TRBD1 lines up with 9 middle nucleotides. The sample was naive CD4+ T cells from PBMCs. The cell subset or site tag for this specimen amounts to: CD45RA+ positively selected. The CDR3: CASVPGQGGYGYTF. The DNA sequence is given as TGTGCCAGCGTCCCGGGACAGGGTGGCTATGGCTACACCTTC.